The sequence of this TCR beta chain was determined in a study of blood T cells in healthy people across ages (dated by TCRdb to the mid-2010s). For context, the study as a whole: In model experiments, template switching captured about one uniquely barcoded TCR beta cDNA molecule for every two T cells. Two additional independent replicas of 1 million unique cDNA reads from the same blood draw were analyzed for two donors (one aged 18 to 30 and one aged 80 or older). To avoid experimental bias, donors of different ages were spread randomly across the sequencing lanes. Age-related changes in TCR beta repertoire diversity were measured in the study by deep sequencing normalized with unique cDNA molecular identifiers. The donors were divided into four age groups: young (average about 15 years), middle-aged (roughly 40), aged (roughly 60) and long-lived (roughly 82). What the authors observed across the whole study: Estimates of total diversity based on one million sequenced T cells were considered lower bounds and underestimates. The long-lived group showed more naive CD4+ T cells, fewer expanded clones and increased TCR diversity than the aged group, suggesting age selection. Observed TCR beta diversity per million T cells fell roughly linearly with age, and a significant reduction was already apparent by age roughly 40. Conclusive comparison of naive and antigen-experienced compartments was prevented by the profiling of bulk unsorted PBMCs. Observed TCR beta diversity correlated strongly with the percentage of naive T cells measured by flow cytometry. The CMV infection status of donors was not known, potentially confounding age-related changes in expanded clonotypes.

V ends up 0 bases short and J 7 bases short, with an unmatched junction base count of 5. The CDR3 runs 14 amino acids, cysteine and phenylalanine included. Of all the DNA, just the CDR3 is kept, 42 bases in frame from base 1. Based on the germline V gene, the CDR1 and CDR2 sequences are SGHRS and YFSETQ. A word on this clonotype: No antigen is known for it. Base-call qualities are not available, and no considerably larger clone is one nucleotide away.

To prepare the library, 5' RACE was applied. Sequenced on an Illumina HiSeq 2500. A second PCR of roughly 7 to 11 cycles was performed with a sample-barcoded 5' primer and a J-beta primer mix. Each TCR beta cDNA molecule received a unique molecular identifier from a template-switch 5' adaptor carrying 12 random nucleotides. Each sample yielded at least 2.5 million CDR3-containing paired-end reads. First-strand cDNA was synthesized from all RNA with the Mint cDNA synthesis kit, primed by a TRBC-specific oligonucleotide. Following uracil-DNA glycosylase treatment, all cDNA underwent a first 18-cycle PCR with the universal primers M1SS and BC2_uni_R. Regarding the original processing steps: For normalization, 1 million high-quality reads, each with a distinct molecular identifier, were randomly selected from each sample. Instead of being binned into consensus sequences, reads with shared molecular identifiers were discarded. MiTCR, run with a Q25 quality threshold and the strictest error-elimination algorithm, handled CDR3 identification, clonotype clustering and error correction. A nonparametric unseen species model with Euler transformation was used to estimate lower-bound total TCR beta diversity. Clones were called with MiXCR by TCRdb after fastp trimmed the public reads at Q25, and only in-frame beta chains were retained. For every CDR3 protein sequence, its rows merge into one entry that carries the most common genes and DNA. Here the V and J calls rest on TCRdb's processing, not on the authors' analysis. Counted in this sample were more than 1,400,000 distinct CDR3 sequences; 35% to 45% of them appeared once. The top ten hold roughly 7.9% of the sample.

The 35 to 40 donors, aged 6 to 90 years, were systemically healthy Caucasian individuals from Russia. Each donor gave around 9.5 milliliters of peripheral blood, collected into EDTA-treated Vacutainer tubes. Ficoll-Paque density-gradient centrifugation was used to isolate PBMCs, with at least 7 million obtained per sample. Trizol reagent was used to extract total RNA from the PBMCs, yielding at least 5 micrograms per sample. For every donor, an aliquot of PBMCs went through flow cytometry to measure the percentages of naive CD45RAhigh/CD27high T cells. The chain is encoded by TRBV5-1 joined to TRBJ2-7; a stretch of 9 junction bases matches TRBD2. The sequenced material came from blood. The source of this sequence is a woman between 18 and 30 years old in good health. The CDR3 protein: CASSLEREANEQYF. Read as DNA, the sequence is TGCGCCAGCAGCTTGGAGCGGGAGGCAAATGAGCAGTACTTC.